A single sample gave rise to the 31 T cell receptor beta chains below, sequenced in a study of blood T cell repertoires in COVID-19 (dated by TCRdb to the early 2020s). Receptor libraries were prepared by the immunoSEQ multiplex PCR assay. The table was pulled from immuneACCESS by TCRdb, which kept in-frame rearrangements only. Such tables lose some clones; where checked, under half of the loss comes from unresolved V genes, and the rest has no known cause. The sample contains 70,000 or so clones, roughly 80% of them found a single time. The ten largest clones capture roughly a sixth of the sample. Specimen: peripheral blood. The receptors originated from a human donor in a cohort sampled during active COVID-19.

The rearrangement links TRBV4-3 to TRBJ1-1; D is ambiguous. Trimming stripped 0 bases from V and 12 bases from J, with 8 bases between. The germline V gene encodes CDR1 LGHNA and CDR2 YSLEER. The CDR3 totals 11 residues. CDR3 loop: CASSQEAVTFF. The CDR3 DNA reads TGCGCCAGCAGCCAAGAGGCGGTAACTTTCTTT.

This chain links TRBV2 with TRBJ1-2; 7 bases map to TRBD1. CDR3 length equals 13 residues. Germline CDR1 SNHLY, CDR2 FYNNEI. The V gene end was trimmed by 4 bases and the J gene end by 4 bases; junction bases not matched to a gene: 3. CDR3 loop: CASSATGVYGYTF. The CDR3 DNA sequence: TGTGCCAGCAGTGCTACAGGGGTCTATGGCTACACCTTC. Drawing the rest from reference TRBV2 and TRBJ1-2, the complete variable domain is EPEVTQTPSHQVTQMGQEVILRCVPISNHLYFYWYRQILGQKVEFLVSFYNNEISEKSEIFDDQFSVERPDGSNFTLKIRSTKLEDSAMYFCASSATGVYGYTFGSGTRLTVV.

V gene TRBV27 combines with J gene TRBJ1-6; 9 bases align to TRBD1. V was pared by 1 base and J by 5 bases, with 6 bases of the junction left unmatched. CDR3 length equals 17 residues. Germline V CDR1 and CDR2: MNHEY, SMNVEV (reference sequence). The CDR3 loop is CASSLFWTGVDNSPLHF. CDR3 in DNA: TGTGCCAGCAGTTTATTTTGGACAGGGGTAGATAATTCACCCCTCCACTTT.

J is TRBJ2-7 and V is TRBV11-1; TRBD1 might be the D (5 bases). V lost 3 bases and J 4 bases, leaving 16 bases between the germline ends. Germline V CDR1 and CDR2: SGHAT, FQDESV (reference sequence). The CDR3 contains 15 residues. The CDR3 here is CASSLTDRSSYEQYF. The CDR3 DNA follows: TGTGCCAGCAGCTTGACAGACCGCAGCTCATACGAGCAGTACTTC.

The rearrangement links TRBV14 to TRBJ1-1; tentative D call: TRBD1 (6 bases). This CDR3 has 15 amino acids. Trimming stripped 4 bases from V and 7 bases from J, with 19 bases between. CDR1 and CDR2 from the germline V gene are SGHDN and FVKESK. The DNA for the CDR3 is TGTGCCAGCAGCCCCCCGAACAGGGATGCAGGTGAAGCTTTCTTT. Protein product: CASSPPNRDAGEAFF.

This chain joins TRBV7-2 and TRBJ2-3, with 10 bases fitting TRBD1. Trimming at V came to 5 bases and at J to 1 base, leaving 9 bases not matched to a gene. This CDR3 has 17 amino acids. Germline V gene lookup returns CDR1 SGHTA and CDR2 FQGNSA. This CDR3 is CASSATSGTGGTDTQYF. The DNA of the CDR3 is TGTGCCAGCAGCGCGACTTCCGGGACAGGGGGCACAGATACGCAGTATTTT.

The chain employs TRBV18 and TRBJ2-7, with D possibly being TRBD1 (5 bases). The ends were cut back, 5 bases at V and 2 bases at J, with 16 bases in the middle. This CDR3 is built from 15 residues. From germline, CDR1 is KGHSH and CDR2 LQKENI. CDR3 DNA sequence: TGTGCCAGCTCAGTCGTAACGGACATTACCTACGAGCAGTACTTC. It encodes CASSVVTDITYEQYF.

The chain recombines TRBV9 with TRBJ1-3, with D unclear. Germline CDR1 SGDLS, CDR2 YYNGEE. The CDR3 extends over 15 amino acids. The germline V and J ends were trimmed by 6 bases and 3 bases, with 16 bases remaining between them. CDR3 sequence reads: CASNLDGSFGNTIYF. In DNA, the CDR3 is TGTGCCAGCAACCTGGATGGGAGCTTTGGAAACACCATATATTTT.

CDR3: CASSEELTDTQYF. CDR3 DNA sequence: TGTGCCAGCAGTGAAGAGCTAACAGATACGCAGTATTTT. The chain uses TRBV6-1 and TRBJ2-3, with D uncertain. The CDR3 contains 13 residues. Germline assignment: CDR1 MNHNS and CDR2 SASEGT. Trimming stripped 1 base from V and 3 bases from J, with 5 bases between.

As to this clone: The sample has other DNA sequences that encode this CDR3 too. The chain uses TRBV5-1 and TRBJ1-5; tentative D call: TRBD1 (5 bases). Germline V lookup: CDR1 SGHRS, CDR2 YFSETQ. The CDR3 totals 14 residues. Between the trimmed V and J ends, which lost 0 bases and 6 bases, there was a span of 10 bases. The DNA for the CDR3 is TGCGCCAGCAGCTTGGGCCAGGGAGGTCAGCCCCAGCATTTT. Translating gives CASSLGQGGQPQHF.

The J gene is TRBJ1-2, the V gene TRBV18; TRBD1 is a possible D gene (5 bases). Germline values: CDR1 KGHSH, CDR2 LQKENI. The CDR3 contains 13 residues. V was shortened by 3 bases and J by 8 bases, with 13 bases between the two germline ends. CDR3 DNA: TGTGCCAGCTCACCCAACCCAGGGAACGGCTACACCTTC. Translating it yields CASSPNPGNGYTF.

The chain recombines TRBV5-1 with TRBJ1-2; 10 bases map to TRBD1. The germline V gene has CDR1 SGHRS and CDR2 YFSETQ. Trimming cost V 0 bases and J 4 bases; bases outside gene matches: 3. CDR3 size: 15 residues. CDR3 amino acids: CASSLGGQGIYGYTF. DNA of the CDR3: TGCGCCAGCAGCTTGGGGGGACAGGGGATCTATGGCTACACCTTC.

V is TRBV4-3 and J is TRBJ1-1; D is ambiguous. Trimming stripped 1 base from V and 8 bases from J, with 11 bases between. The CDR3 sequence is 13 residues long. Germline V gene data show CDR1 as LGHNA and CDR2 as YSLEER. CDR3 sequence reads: CASSQGEIREAFF. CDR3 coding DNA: TGCGCCAGCAGCCAAGGGGAGATACGGGAAGCTTTCTTT.

The CDR3 sequence is CASSPGGAQYF. CDR3 sequence (DNA): TGTGCCAGCAGCCCAGGGGGCGCGCAGTACTTC. The J gene is TRBJ2-7, the V gene TRBV7-9; 8 bases match TRBD1. The junction had 3 bases not matched to a gene; V was cut back by 5 bases and J by 9 bases. The germline CDR1 and CDR2 sequences are SEHNR and FQNEAQ (reference sequence). The CDR3 spans 11 residues.

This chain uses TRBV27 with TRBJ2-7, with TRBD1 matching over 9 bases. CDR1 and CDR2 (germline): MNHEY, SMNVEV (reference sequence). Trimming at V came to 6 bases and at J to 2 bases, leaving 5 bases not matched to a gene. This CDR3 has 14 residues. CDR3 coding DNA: TGTGCCAGCAGGCCGGGACAGGGCACCTACGAGCAGTACTTC. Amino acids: CASRPGQGTYEQYF.

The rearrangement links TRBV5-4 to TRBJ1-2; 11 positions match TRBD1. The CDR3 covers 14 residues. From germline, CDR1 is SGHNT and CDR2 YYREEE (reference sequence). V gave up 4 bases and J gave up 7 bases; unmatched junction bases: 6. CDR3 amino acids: CASSRMDRGLGYTF. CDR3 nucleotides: TGTGCCAGCAGCCGAATGGACAGGGGGCTTGGCTACACCTTC.

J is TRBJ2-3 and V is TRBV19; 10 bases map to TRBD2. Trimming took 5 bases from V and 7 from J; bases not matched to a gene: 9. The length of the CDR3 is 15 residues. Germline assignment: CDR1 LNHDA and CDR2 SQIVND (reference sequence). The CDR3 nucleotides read TGTGCCAGTAGTCAGAGCGGGGGGGTCAGCAATACGCAGTATTTT. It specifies CASSQSGGVSNTQYF.

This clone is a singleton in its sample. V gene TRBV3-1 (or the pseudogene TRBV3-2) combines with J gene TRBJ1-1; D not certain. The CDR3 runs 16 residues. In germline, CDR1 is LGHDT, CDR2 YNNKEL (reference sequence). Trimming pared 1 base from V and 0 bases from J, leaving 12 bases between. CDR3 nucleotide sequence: TGTGCCAGCAGCCAAGGGTCCGGGTCAATGAACACTGAAGCTTTCTTT. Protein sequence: CASSQGSGSMNTEAFF.

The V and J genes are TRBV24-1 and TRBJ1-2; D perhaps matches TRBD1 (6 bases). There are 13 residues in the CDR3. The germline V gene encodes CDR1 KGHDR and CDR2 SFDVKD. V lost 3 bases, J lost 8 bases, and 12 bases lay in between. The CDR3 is CATSDKAGEGYTF. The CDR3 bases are TGTGCCACCAGTGATAAGGCAGGGGAAGGCTACACCTTC.

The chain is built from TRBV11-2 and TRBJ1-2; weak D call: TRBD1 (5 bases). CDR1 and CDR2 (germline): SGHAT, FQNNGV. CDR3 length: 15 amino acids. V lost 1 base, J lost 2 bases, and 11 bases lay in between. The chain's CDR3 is CASSLGQLLNYGYTF. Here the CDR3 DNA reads TGTGCCAGCAGCTTAGGACAGCTTTTGAACTATGGCTACACCTTC.

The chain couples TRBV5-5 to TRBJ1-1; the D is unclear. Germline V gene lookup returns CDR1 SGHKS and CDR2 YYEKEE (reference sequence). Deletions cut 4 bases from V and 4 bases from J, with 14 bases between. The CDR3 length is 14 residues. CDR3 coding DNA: TGTGCCAGCAGCCCCATCGGCGGGCGCACTGAAGCTTTCTTT. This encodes CASSPIGGRTEAFF.

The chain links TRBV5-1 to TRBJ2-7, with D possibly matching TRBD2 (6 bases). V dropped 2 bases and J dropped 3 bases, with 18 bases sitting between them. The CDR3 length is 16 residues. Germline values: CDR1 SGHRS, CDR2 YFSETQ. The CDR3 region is CASSFTPEGKDYEQYF. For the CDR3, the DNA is TGCGCCAGCAGCTTTACACCGGAGGGTAAAGACTACGAGCAGTACTTC.

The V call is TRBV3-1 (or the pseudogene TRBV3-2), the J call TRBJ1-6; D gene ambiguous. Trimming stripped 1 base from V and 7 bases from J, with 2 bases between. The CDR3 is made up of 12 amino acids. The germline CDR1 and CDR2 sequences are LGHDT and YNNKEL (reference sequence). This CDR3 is CASSQANSPLHF. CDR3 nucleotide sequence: TGTGCCAGCAGCCAAGCAAATTCACCCCTCCACTTT.

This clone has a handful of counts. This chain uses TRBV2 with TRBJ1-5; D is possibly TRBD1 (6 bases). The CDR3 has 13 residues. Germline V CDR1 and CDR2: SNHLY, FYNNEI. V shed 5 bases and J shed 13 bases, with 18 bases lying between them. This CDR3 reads CASSLEGGSRQHF. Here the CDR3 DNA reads TGTGCCAGCAGTTTAGAGGGGGGGTCCCGACAGCATTTT.

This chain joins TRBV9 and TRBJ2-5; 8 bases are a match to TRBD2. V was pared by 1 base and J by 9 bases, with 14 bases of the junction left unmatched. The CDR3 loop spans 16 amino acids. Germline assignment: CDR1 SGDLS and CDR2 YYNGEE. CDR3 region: CASSVRDSGAIGAQYF. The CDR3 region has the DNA TGTGCCAGCAGCGTACGGGATAGCGGGGCTATAGGGGCCCAGTACTTC.

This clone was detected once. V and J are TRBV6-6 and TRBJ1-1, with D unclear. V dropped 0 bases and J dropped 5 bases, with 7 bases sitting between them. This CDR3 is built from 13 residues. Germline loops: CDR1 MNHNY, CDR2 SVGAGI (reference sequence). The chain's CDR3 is CASSYSIGTEAFF. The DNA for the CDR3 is TGTGCCAGCAGTTACTCGATCGGGACTGAAGCTTTCTTT.

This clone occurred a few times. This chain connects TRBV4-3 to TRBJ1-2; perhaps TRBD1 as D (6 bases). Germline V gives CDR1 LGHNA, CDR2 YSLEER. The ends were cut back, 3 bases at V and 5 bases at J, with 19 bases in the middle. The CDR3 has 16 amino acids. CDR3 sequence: CASSQHSGRGDYGYTF. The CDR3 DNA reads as TGCGCCAGCAGCCAGCATTCGGGCAGGGGCGATTATGGCTACACCTTC.

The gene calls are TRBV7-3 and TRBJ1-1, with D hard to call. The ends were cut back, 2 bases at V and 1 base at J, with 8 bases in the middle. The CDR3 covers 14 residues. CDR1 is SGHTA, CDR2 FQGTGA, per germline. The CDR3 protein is CASSLLPRNTEAFF. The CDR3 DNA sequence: TGTGCCAGCAGCTTACTACCGCGGAACACTGAAGCTTTCTTT. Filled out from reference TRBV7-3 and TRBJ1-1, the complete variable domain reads GAGVSQTPSNKVTEKGKYVELRCDPISGHTALYWYRQSLGQGPEFLIYFQGTGAADDSGLPNDRFFAVRPEGSVSTLKIQRTERGDSAVYLCASSLLPRNTEAFFGQGTRLTVV.

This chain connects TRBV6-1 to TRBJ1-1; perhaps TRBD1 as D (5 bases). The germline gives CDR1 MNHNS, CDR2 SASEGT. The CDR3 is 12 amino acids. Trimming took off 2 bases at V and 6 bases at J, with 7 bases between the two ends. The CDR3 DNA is TGTGCCAGCAGTGAAAGGGGCCCTGAAGCTTTCTTT. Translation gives CASSERGPEAFF.

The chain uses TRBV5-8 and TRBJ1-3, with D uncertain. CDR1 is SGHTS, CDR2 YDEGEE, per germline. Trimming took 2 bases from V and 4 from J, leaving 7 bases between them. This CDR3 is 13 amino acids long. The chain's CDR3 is CASSFRQGNTIYF. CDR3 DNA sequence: TGTGCCAGCAGCTTTCGTCAGGGAAACACCATATATTTT.

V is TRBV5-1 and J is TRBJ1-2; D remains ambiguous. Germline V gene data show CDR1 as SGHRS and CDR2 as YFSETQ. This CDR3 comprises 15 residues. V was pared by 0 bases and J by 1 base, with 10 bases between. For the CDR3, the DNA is TGCGCCAGCAGCTTGGGGCTGGGCATTAACTATGGCTACACCTTC. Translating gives CASSLGLGINYGYTF.